This T cell receptor beta chain was sequenced in a study of cytomegalovirus exposure and HLA in healthy donors. Primers for the PCR totalled 60 Vbeta and 13 Jbeta. In the original analysis: The count from a later analysis was 70 million to 85 million unique TCR beta chains, 9.5 million to 11 million of them shared. Assay: immunoSEQ multiplex PCR; the TCRdb copy retains only in-frame clones and omits some. V, J and clone size are taken as reported in that table, and D and trimming were inferred from the DNA itself. This sample carries around 150,000 clones, about 79% of them seen once, and the ten largest clones take 1.7%. Study observations and caveats: Reportedly, fewer N-insertions than the approximately 690-donor mean appeared in an Asian-associated ancestry cluster in a later analysis. Analysis was carried out at a later point, and it linked a missense DCLRE1C variant to TCR beta V- and J-gene trimming. The productive fraction for most TCR beta V segments was about 90% or about 30% in an earlier analysis.

Note on this clone: The antigen is undetermined.

The sequencing sample was made of PBMCs. The TCR originated in a woman aged 30 to 39 in good health and CMV-seronegative.

In nucleotides, the CDR3 is TGTGCCAGCAGCTTAGCCGCGGGGGCGGGGAGCAATCAGCCCCAGCATTTT. Encoded protein: CASSLAAGAGSNQPQHF. The genes are TRBV7-2 and TRBJ1-5; possible D gene TRBD1, 6 bases. V lost 0 bases and J lost 1, with 13 bases in between. In germline, CDR1 is SGHTA, CDR2 FQGNSA. This CDR3 is 17 amino acids long.